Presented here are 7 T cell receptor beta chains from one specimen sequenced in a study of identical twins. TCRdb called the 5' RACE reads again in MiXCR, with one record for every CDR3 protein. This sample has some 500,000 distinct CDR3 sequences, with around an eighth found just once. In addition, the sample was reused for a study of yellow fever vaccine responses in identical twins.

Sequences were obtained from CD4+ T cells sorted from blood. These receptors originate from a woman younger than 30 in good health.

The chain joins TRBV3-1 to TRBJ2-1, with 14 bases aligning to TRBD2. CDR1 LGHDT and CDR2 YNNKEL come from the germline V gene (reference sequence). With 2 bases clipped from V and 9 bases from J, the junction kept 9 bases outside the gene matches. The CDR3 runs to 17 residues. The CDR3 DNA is TGTGCCAGCAGCCAACCCCTGGGGACTAGCGGGAGTGGTGAGCAGTTCTTC. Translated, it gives CASSQPLGTSGSGEQFF.

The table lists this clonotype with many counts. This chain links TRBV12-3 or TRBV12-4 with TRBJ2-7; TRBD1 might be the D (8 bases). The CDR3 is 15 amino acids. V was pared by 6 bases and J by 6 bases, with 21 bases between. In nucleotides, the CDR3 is TGTGCCAGCAGCCCACAGGGGGGGTTGAGCTCCGAGCAGTACTTC. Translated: CASSPQGGLSSEQYF.

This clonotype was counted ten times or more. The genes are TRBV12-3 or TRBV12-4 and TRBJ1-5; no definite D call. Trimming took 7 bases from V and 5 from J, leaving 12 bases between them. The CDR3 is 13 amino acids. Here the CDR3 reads CASNGGSHQPQHF. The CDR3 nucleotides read TGTGCCAGCAACGGCGGATCCCATCAGCCCCAGCATTTT.

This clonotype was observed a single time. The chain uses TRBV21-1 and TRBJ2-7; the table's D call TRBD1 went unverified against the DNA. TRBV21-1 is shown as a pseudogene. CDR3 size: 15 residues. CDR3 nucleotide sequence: TGTGCCAGCCCGGGACAGGCCCTAGCTTGGGGCGAGCAGTACTTC. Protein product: CASPGQALAWGEQYF.

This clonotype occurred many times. The CDR3 reads CASGLEGDAAETQYF. CDR3 coding DNA: TGCGCCAGCGGCCTAGAAGGGGACGCAGCTGAGACCCAGTACTTC. This chain uses TRBV5-1 with TRBJ2-5; either TRBD1 or TRBD2 may supply D (5 bases each). V lost 7 bases to trimming and J lost 5 bases, with 21 bases between them. This CDR3 comprises 15 residues. CDR1 is SGHRS, CDR2 YFSETQ, per germline.

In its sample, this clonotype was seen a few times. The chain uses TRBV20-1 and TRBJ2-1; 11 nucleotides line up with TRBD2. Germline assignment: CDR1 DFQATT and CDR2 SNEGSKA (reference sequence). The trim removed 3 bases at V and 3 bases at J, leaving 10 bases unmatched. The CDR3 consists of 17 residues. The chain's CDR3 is CSASTLGTSGYYNEQFF. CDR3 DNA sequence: TGCAGTGCTAGCACCTTAGGGACTAGCGGTTACTACAATGAGCAGTTCTTC.

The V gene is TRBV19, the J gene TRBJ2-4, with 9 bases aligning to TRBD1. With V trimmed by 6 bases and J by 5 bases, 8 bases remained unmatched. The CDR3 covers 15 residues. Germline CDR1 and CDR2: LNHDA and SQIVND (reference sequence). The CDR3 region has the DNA TGTGCCAGTAGCTTGCCGGGACAGGGCGAAAACATTCAGTACTTC. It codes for CASSLPGQGENIQYF.